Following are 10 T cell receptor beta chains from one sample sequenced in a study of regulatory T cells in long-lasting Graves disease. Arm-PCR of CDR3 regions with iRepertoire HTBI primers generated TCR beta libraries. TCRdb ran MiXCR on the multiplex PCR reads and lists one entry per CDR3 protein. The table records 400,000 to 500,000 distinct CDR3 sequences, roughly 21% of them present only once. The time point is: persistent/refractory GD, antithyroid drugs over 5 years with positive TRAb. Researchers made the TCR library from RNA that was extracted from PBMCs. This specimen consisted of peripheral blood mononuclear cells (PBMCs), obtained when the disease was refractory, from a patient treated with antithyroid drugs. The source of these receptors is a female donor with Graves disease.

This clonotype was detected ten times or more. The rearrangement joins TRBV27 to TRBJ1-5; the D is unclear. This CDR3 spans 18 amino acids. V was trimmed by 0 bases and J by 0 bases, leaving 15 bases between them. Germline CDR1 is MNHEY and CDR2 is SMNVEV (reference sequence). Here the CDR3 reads CASSLSRTAYYSNQPQHF. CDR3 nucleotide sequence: TGTGCCAGCAGTTTATCAAGGACGGCCTACTATAGCAATCAGCCCCAGCATTTT.

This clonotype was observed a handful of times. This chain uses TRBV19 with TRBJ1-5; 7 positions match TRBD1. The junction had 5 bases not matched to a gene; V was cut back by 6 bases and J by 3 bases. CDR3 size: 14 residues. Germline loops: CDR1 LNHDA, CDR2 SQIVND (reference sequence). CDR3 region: CASRDTGDNQPQHF. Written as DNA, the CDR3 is TGTGCCAGTAGGGATACAGGGGACAATCAGCCCCAGCATTTT.

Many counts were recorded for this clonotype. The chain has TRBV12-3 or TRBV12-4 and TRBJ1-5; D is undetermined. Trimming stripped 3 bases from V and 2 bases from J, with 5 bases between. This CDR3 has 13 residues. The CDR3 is CASSFGGNQPQHF. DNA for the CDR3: TGTGCCAGCAGTTTCGGTGGCAATCAGCCCCAGCATTTT.

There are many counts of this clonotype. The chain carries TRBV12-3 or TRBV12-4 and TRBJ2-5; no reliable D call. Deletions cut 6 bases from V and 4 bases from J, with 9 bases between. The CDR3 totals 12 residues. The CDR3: CASRGDGETQYF. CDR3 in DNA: TGTGCCAGCAGAGGTGATGGAGAGACCCAGTACTTC.

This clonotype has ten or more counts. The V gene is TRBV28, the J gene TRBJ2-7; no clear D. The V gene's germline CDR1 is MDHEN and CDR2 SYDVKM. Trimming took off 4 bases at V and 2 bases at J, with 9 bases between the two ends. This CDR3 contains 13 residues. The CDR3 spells CASSSADTYEQYF. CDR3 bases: TGTGCCAGCAGTTCCGCGGATACCTACGAGCAGTACTTC.

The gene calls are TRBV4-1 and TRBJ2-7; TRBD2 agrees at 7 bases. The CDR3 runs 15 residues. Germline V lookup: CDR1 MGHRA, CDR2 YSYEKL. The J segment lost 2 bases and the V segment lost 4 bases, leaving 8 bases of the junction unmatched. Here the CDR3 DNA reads TGCGCCAGCAGCCTCCCCGGGGGAGGGCCCTACGAGCAGTACTTC. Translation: CASSLPGGGPYEQYF.

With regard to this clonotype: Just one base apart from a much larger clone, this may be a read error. CDR3 coding DNA: TGTGCCAGCAGCCCCGGCCTTAAGCGGGGGCCGAGCACCGGGGAGCTGTTTTTT. As protein: CASSPGLKRGPSTGELFF. The chain employs TRBV12-3 or TRBV12-4 and TRBJ2-2; 8 nucleotides match TRBD2. The J segment lost 4 bases and the V segment lost 6 bases, leaving 16 bases of the junction unmatched. The CDR3 is made up of 18 amino acids.

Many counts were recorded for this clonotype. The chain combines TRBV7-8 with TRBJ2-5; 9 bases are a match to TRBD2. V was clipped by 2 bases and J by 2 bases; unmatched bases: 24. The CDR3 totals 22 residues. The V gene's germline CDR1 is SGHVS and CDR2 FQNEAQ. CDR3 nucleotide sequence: TGTGCCAGCAGCTTACCCTCGGGACTAGCCCGTTTTGACGAGGCGAGTCAAGAGACCCAGTACTTC. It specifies CASSLPSGLARFDEASQETQYF.

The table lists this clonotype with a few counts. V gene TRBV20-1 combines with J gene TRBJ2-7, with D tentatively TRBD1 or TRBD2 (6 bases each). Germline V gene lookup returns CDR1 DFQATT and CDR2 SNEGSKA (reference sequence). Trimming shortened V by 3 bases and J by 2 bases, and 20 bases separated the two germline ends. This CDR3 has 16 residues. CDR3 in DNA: TGCAGTGCTAGGGGGGGCTCAGGGGTTGGGCCCTACGAGCAGTACTTC. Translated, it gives CSARGGSGVGPYEQYF.

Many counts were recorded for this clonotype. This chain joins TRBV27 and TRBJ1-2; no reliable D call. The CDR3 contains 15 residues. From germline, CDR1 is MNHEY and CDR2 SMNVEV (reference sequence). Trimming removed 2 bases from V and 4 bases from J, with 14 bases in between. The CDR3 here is CASSLTPPHGYGYTF. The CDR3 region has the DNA TGTGCCAGCAGTTTAACGCCTCCACACGGCTATGGCTACACCTTC.